This T cell receptor beta chain was profiled in a study of cytomegalovirus exposure and HLA in healthy donors (TCRdb year 2017). At the level of the whole study: In an earlier analysis of about 560 of the donors, 276 Gb of sequence data and approximately 100 million unique TCR beta sequences from about 190 million T cells were reported. Using immunosequencing, the study profiled T cell repertoires from fewer than 850 subjects and related those repertoires to cytomegalovirus serostatus. The number of typed donors differed by locus: about 620-630 for A, B, C, DRB1 and DQB1; some 500 for DQA1; approximately 600 for DPA1; and about 450 for DPB1. Of the roughly 400 genotyped donors, over 70% fell in the genetic ancestry cluster associated with self-reported Caucasian donors. In addition to the first cohort of around 670 subjects, a separate validation cohort of approximately 120 different subjects was used. Five DR-DQ haplotypes were treated as single units for association and clustering because of strong linkage in the cohort. On average, around 240,000 unique TCR beta nucleotide sequences were sequenced per donor among about 400 genotyped donors of the cohort, with about 19% of those sequences being non-productive. HLA typing covered class I and class II loci at four-digit resolution. An early release covering about 600 HLA-typed donors comprised roughly 300 gigabases of sequencing data and around 80 million unique TCR sequences. All discovery cohort repertoires had been generated on a single sequencing platform. A later analysis re-examined previously published TCR beta repertoires from 600 to 700 donors and added high-resolution HLA genotyping to investigate patterns of TCR occurrence. Donor age, sex, ethnicity and CMV serostatus were collected together with the repertoire data. In an earlier analysis of 587 of the donors, high-throughput TCR beta sequencing was used to judge whether each TCR beta V gene segment behaved as functional or pseudogenic. To predict cytomegalovirus infection status, the study combined high-throughput TCR immunosequencing, statistical association of individual TCRs with disease status, and machine learning. The study aimed to test whether signatures of past pathogen exposure could be identified by cataloging public T cell receptors. A later genetic analysis used genome-wide SNP genotypes for about three fifths of the 666 donors, treating that subset as a discovery cohort. Rather than drawing on any new phenotypic data, the later analysis identified candidate immune exposures from TCR beta sequences and the way those sequences occurred across donors. What the authors observed across the whole study: Linkage disequilibrium might explain the correlated functional status among segregating V segments, but an unknown experimental factor could not be excluded. According to a later genetic analysis, donors in an Asian-associated ancestry cluster had fewer N-insertions in productive TCRs than the approximately 650-donor mean. Strong co-occurrence of HLA alleles, especially DR and DQ, made assigning TCR associations to individual alleles difficult. In a later analysis, the rate of TCR association differed among HLA loci, with DRB1 alleles having the most associated TCRs and HLA-C alleles having the fewest. HLA typing was unavailable for some donors at each locus, so association tests used only the typed subset. Several of the top co-occurrence clusters appeared to be linked to parvovirus B19, influenza, CMV and Epstein-Barr virus, according to a later analysis. In an earlier analysis of 587 of the donors, most TCR beta V segments were observed in productive rearrangements about 87% or about 30% of the time, broadly matching IMGT annotations. In this cohort, only TCR beta chains were sequenced, and detectable features were limited by the absence of alpha or paired-chain data. According to the authors, the approach could potentially be generalized to other disease states and immunological phenotypes. Roughly uniform sequencing depth across donors was assumed in presence/absence analyses, although this assumption may not hold. In vitro tests confirmed that a few of the cytomegalovirus-associated TCR beta chains recognize cytomegalovirus antigens. The classifier was reported to diagnose cytomegalovirus status with high specificity and sensitivity in both the original cohort and the validation cohort. Some IMGT-functional V segments, including TRBV6-2 and TRBV6-3, could not be told apart with the 87-base-pair reads, so those segments were excluded. A further reported finding was that TCR beta sequences accurately predicted the HLA-A and HLA-B alleles for most subjects in the first cohort. A cluster of highly shared sequence variants was judged likely to represent a technical artifact of the sequencing pipeline. Because counts were too low, about 15 rarely observed V segments, including chromosome 9 orphons, were left out of the earlier analysis of over 550 of the donors. CMV serostatus was the only immune exposure information available for the cohort. A later analysis associated about 18,000 TCR beta sequences with specific HLA alleles at a false discovery rate of 0.05. Most TCR sequences were observed very rarely across donors, whereas some public TCRs were present in many individuals. In a later analysis, HLA-associated TCR beta chains showed more clonal expansion and lower generation probabilities than non-associated chains that were equally common. Most CMV-associated TCR beta chains appeared to be HLA-restricted in a later analysis, and the HLA associations seemed to be driven largely by CMV exposure. A later genetic analysis associated a missense DCLRE1C variant with V-gene and J-gene trimming of TCR beta chains, and an independent cohort replicated the association. The study listed 150 to 200 TCR beta chains as associated with cytomegalovirus.

In total, approximately 610 healthy bone marrow donors made up the cohort. All cohort members were sampled while nominally healthy, although unrecorded immune exposures were likely present. The donor tested CMV seropositive and was one of the 289 seropositive cohort members. Every donor gave a peripheral blood sample, and the peripheral blood mononuclear cells from that sample were used for TCR beta sequencing. The Qiagen DNeasy Blood Extraction Kit was used to extract genomic DNA from the blood cell samples. The method behind the library was the immunoSEQ multiplex PCR assay. For the multiplex PCR, a mixture combining 60 forward primers for TCR Vbeta segments and 13 reverse primers for TCR Jbeta segments was used. The CDR3 region of rearranged TCR beta genes was amplified from genomic DNA with a multiplex PCR assay. The Illumina HiSeq System was used to sequence the amplified TCR beta libraries as 87-base-pair reads. The paper's processing steps were these. Across the 500 to 700 repertoires, a later analysis counted some 80 million unique TCR beta chains, approximately 12 million of which were shared by at least two donors. A nearest-neighbor algorithm error-corrected the raw reads and collapsed the reads into unique sequences, merging closely related sequences to remove PCR and sequencing errors. V, D and J gene segments were assigned by aligning CDR3 sequences to IMGT reference sequences. For a sequence to be retained, a match of at least six nucleotides to both a V gene segment and a J gene segment was required. Rearrangements were called productive when the CDR3 lacked stop codons and stayed in frame with V and J; all others were non-productive. CDR3 was defined according to IMGT convention as the region running from the second conserved V-encoded cysteine to the conserved J-encoded phenylalanine. The earlier analysis of 587 of the donors excluded sequences that lacked an unambiguous match to a single V gene segment. In an earlier analysis of several hundred of the donors, V segments were called functional above 56.7% productive rearrangements and were called segregating when the between-donor standard deviation exceeded 5%. To diagnose cytomegalovirus status from the catalog of TCR beta chain sequences, a statistical classification framework was built. A later analysis assigned V and J genes by comparing TCR nucleotide sequences with IMGT/GENE-DB human TR gene sequences. Using the TCRdist pipeline, a later analysis assigned CDR3 sequences along with most-parsimonious VDJ recombination scenarios. A later analysis defined each TCR beta chain by its CDR3 amino acid sequence plus V-gene family, and excluded reads lacking a unique V-gene family. A later analysis removed several hundred highly shared, low-generation-probability nucleotide sequences to deal with suspected cross-contamination and a sequencing artifact. A later analysis calculated a clonal expansion index for each public chain from normalized within-repertoire ranks of inferred template counts. A later analysis computed generation probabilities with a VDJ recombination model fitted to out-of-frame rearrangements, and checked the results against IGoR. In a later analysis, TCR-TCR, TCR-HLA and TCR-CMV co-occurrence was scored with hypergeometric tests, and a repertoire-size bias correction was applied to TCR pairs. A later analysis estimated false discovery rates by permuting HLA or CMV assignments 20 times. A later analysis grouped co-occurring TCRs with DBSCAN, adding TCRdist sequence similarity when clustering within HLA-allele-positive subsets. Repertoires with fewer than 30,000 or more than 120,000 public chains, plus five repertoires with anomalous nucleotide sharing, were excluded from co-occurrence clustering. TCRdb stores this immuneACCESS table with in-frame sequences only. Part of the clones is absent; in the studies checked, under half of the shortfall reflects unresolved V genes, and no reason is known for the rest. V and J calls and clone size are those listed in that table; D and trimming were worked out from the DNA. This sample holds 70,000 to 95,000 clones; roughly three quarters were observed only once. Of the sample, roughly 14% is held by the ten largest clones.

A word on this clone: Which antigen it targets is not known. Base qualities are not at hand, and no much larger clone is one base apart.

Compared with germline, V lacks 3 bases and J lacks 4 bases; bases without a gene match: 4. Counted from cysteine to phenylalanine, this CDR3 has 15 amino acids. The read is trimmed to its CDR3 DNA, 45 bases read in frame from base 1. The germline V gene (reference sequence) provides CDR1 WNHNN and CDR2 SYGVQD. Recombination joined TRBV10-1 with TRBJ2-3; TRBD1 lines up with 10 middle nucleotides. Sequenced input: PBMCs. The origin of this receptor is a woman in her thirties or forties in good health and CMV-seropositive. The DNA is TGCGCCAGCAGTGATAGGACAGGGGGGCCAGATACGCAGTATTTT. Its protein product is CASSDRTGGPDTQYF.